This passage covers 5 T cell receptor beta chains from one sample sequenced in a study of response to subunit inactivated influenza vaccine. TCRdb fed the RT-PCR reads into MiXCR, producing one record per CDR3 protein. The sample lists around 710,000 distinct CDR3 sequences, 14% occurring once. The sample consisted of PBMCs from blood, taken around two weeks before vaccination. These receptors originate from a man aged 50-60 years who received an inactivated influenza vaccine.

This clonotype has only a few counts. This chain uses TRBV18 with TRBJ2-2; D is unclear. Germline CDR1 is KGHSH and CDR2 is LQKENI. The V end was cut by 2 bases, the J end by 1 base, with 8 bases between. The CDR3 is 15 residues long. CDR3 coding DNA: TGTGCCAGCTCACCAGGGGAAGTGAACACCGGGGAGCTGTTTTTT. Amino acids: CASSPGEVNTGELFF. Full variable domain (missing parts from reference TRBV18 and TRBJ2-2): NAGVMQNPRHLVRRRGQEARLRCSPMKGHSHVYWYRQLPEEGLKFMVYLQKENIIDESGMPKERFSAEFPKEGPSILRIQQVVRGDSAAYFCASSPGEVNTGELFFGEGSRLTVL.

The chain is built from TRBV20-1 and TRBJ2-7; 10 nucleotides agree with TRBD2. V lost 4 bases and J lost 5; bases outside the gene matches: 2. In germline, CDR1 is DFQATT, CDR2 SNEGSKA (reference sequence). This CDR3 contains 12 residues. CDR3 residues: CSAKRGGNEQYF. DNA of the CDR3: TGCAGTGCTAAGCGGGGGGGCAACGAGCAGTACTTC.

CDR3 amino acids: CASSLAGFYNEQFF. As DNA, the CDR3 is TGTGCCAGCAGCTTGGCAGGGTTCTACAATGAGCAGTTCTTC. The chain couples TRBV5-6 to TRBJ2-1, with D possibly TRBD1 on 5 matching bases. The CDR3 extends over 14 amino acids. CDR1 SGHDT and CDR2 YYEEEE come from the germline V gene. The ends were cut back, 0 bases at V and 3 bases at J, with 7 bases in the middle. The entire variable domain, with the rest obtained from reference TRBV5-6 and TRBJ2-1, is as follows: DAGVTQSPTHLIKTRGQQVTLRCSPKSGHDTVSWYQQALGQGPQFIFQYYEEEERQRGNFPDRFSGHQFPNYSSELNVNALLLGDSALYLCASSLAGFYNEQFFGPGTRLTVL.

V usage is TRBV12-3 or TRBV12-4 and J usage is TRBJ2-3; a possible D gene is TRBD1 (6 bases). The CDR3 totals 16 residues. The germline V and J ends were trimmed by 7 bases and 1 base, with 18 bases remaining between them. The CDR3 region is CASNPGTSAGTDTQYF. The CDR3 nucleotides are TGTGCCAGCAACCCCGGGACATCCGCCGGCACAGATACGCAGTATTTT.

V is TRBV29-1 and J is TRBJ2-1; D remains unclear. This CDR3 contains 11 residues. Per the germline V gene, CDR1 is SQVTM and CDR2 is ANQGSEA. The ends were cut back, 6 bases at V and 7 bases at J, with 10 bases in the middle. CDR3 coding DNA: TGCAGCGTAGCACTGCGGAATGAGCAGTTCTTC. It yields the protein CSVALRNEQFF.